This entry lists 20 T cell receptor beta chains sequenced from one sample in a study of human T cells and chemical hapten exposure. TCRdb processed the RACE reads anew with MiXCR; each CDR3 protein has one entry. Of approximately 81,000 distinct CDR3 sequences in the sample, roughly 8.7% are singletons; the top ten hold under 2%. Time point in this sample: healthy volunteer bleed at 6 weeks. It was from unfractionated whole blood that total RNA was extracted. Sequenced sample: whole blood. Receptors originate from a male donor in good health. Some clones in this sample may be carry-over from other donors' samples.

This clonotype was recorded many times. The gene calls are TRBV1 and TRBJ2-1; the DNA was not compared with TRBD1, the D call given in the table. TRBV1 is a pseudogene locus. This CDR3 comprises 18 residues. Here the CDR3 DNA reads TGCACCAGCAGCCAACGGATAACCCCCGGACACTCCTACAATGAGCAGTTCTTC. This sequence encodes CTSSQRITPGHSYNEQFF.

This sequence joins TRBV6-5 and TRBJ1-5; D is perhaps TRBD1 (5 bases). The CDR3 is 14 amino acids. V was clipped by 0 bases and J by 4 bases, with 7 bases between them. Per germline, CDR1 MNHEY and CDR2 SVGAGI. The CDR3 loop reads CASSYSGVNQPQHF. The CDR3 coding sequence is TGTGCCAGCAGTTACTCGGGGGTAAATCAGCCCCAGCATTTT.

This chain links TRBV5-1 with TRBJ1-1; a weak D match, TRBD1 (5 bases). The CDR3 runs to 14 residues. Germline CDR1 reads SGHRS; CDR2 reads YFSETQ. Trimming took 0 bases from V and 6 from J, leaving 12 bases between them. In DNA, the CDR3 is TGCGCCAGCAGCTTGGGTTCGTGGGGGGCTGAAGCTTTCTTT. This sequence encodes CASSLGSWGAEAFF.

The table lists this clonotype with many counts. The rearrangement uses TRBV9 and TRBJ2-3, with D maybe TRBD2 (7 bases). The germline CDR1 and CDR2 sequences are SGDLS and YYNGEE. The germline V and J ends were trimmed by 4 bases and 5 bases, with 20 bases remaining between them. The CDR3 sequence is 16 residues long. The CDR3 DNA is TGTGCCAGCAGCCCTCTCCCACGGGGGGCAGAAGATACGCAGTATTTT. Translation: CASSPLPRGAEDTQYF.

There are a few counts of this clonotype. V gene TRBV27 combines with J gene TRBJ1-5, with D unclear. CDR3 size: 15 residues. V was cut by 7 bases and J by 2 bases, with 15 bases left in between. Per germline, CDR1 MNHEY and CDR2 SMNVEV (reference sequence). The CDR3 here is CASTQYPGGNQPQHF. The CDR3 DNA reads as TGTGCCAGCACCCAATACCCGGGAGGCAATCAGCCCCAGCATTTT.

J is TRBJ1-5 and V is TRBV12-3 or TRBV12-4; weak D call: TRBD1 (6 bases). The CDR3 has 16 residues. Trimming left V 3 bases short and J 3 bases short, with 15 bases between. The CDR3 sequence: CASSFGGQVNNQPQHF. CDR3 coding DNA: TGTGCCAGCAGTTTTGGGGGGCAGGTCAACAATCAGCCCCAGCATTTT.

This clonotype was seen more than once but under ten times. The chain carries TRBV7-9 and TRBJ1-2; unclear D gene. CDR3 length equals 17 residues. Germline V lookup: CDR1 SEHNR, CDR2 FQNEAQ (reference sequence). The V gene lost 5 bases and the J gene lost 1 base, with 20 bases spanning the gap. CDR3 in amino acids: CASSPPGVLGINYGYTF. The CDR3 DNA reads as TGTGCCAGCAGCCCCCCCGGTGTACTAGGGATTAACTATGGCTACACCTTC.

This clonotype turned up a few times. The genes are TRBV20-1 and TRBJ1-1; 9 nucleotides align to TRBD1. Germline V gene data show CDR1 as DFQATT and CDR2 as SNEGSKA (reference sequence). The CDR3 sequence is 13 residues long. The V gene end was trimmed by 5 bases and the J gene end by 5 bases; junction bases not matched to a gene: 6. For the CDR3, the DNA is TGCAGTGCTGGTAGGACAGGGGAGACTGAAGCTTTCTTT. Its protein is CSAGRTGETEAFF.

This clonotype has only a few counts. The chain employs TRBV5-4 and TRBJ2-3; 10 nucleotides match TRBD2. The CDR3 contains 16 residues. V trimming: 4 bases; J trimming: 0 bases; junction bases outside the gene matches: 5. The V gene's germline CDR1 is SGHNT and CDR2 YYREEE (reference sequence). CDR3 sequence (DNA): TGTGCCAGCAGCATCGGACTAGCGGCAAGCACAGATACGCAGTATTTT. Its protein is CASSIGLAASTDTQYF.

CDR3 nucleotide sequence: TGTGCCAGCCGTCCCATAGCGGGTTGGCAAGAGACCCAGTACTTC. Translation: CASRPIAGWQETQYF. The genes are TRBV27 and TRBJ2-5; 7 bases are shared with TRBD2. Germline V gene data show CDR1 as MNHEY and CDR2 as SMNVEV (reference sequence). Trimming at V came to 8 bases and at J to 2 bases, leaving 11 bases not matched to a gene. CDR3 size: 15 residues.

There are a few counts of this clonotype. The V call is TRBV6-1, the J call TRBJ1-3; D is undetermined. This CDR3 is 12 amino acids long. V lost 0 bases and J 8 bases, leaving 5 bases between the germline ends. Germline CDR1 reads MNHNS; CDR2 reads SASEGT. Here the CDR3 reads CASSEAGDTIYF. For the CDR3, the DNA is TGTGCCAGCAGTGAAGCTGGGGACACCATATATTTT.

This clonotype was seen more than once but under ten times. One end of the junction varies from germline; a read error may be responsible. The rearrangement uses TRBV5-5 and TRBJ1-1, with TRBD1 as a possible D gene (5 bases). The CDR3 contains 14 residues. Germline CDR1 reads SGHKS; CDR2 reads YYEKEE (reference sequence). The CDR3 spells CASSPGTVKTEAFF. The DNA for the CDR3 is TGTGCCAGCAGCCCTGGGACGGTGAAGACTGAAGCTTTCTTT.

This clonotype was counted many times. This chain connects TRBV30 to TRBJ2-7; 8 bases agree with TRBD1. The germline CDR1 and CDR2 sequences are GTSNPN and SVGIG (reference sequence). J was trimmed by 2 bases and V by 5 bases; bases with no gene match: 5. The CDR3 is 13 residues long. CDR3 loop: CAWRQGTTYEQYF. The DNA of the CDR3 is TGTGCCTGGCGACAGGGGACCACCTACGAGCAGTACTTC. Using reference TRBV30 and TRBJ2-7 for the parts outside the CDR3, the full variable domain is SQTIHQWPATLVQPVGSPLSLECTVEGTSNPNLYWYRQAAGRGLQLLFYSVGIGQISSEVPQNLSASRPQDRQFILSSKKLLLSDSGFYLCAWRQGTTYEQYFGPGTRLTVT.

The table lists this clonotype with a few counts. The chain links TRBV18 to TRBJ1-1; no firm D call. The CDR3 has 14 residues. Germline CDR1 is KGHSH and CDR2 is LQKENI. Deletions cut 5 bases from V and 0 bases from J, with 10 bases between. The chain's CDR3 is CASSSSTLNTEAFF. DNA of the CDR3: TGTGCCAGCTCATCTTCGACATTGAACACTGAAGCTTTCTTT.

The V and J genes are TRBV5-6 and TRBJ2-7, with D maybe TRBD2 (6 bases). CDR1 and CDR2 (germline): SGHDT, YYEEEE. This CDR3 has 14 residues. Trimming stripped 6 bases from V and 2 bases from J, with 15 bases between. For the CDR3, the DNA is TGTGCCAGCACCTCCGGGACTTCAGCCTACGAGCAGTACTTC. This sequence encodes CASTSGTSAYEQYF.

This clonotype was counted only a few times. The gene calls are TRBV29-1 and TRBJ2-3; 9 bases are shared with TRBD2. V was pared by 1 base and J by 4 bases, with 6 bases of the junction left unmatched. Germline assignment: CDR1 SQVTM and CDR2 ANQGSEA. CDR3 size: 15 residues. The CDR3 DNA follows: TGCAGCGTTGAAGGGGTAGCGGGAGTCCCAGATACGCAGTATTTT. This sequence encodes CSVEGVAGVPDTQYF.

This clonotype was seen repeatedly, ten times or more. This sequence joins TRBV27 and TRBJ1-4, with TRBD1 identical over 8 bases. This CDR3 contains 14 residues. V dropped 6 bases and J dropped 0; count of bases not matched to a gene: 0. Per the germline V gene, CDR1 is MNHEY and CDR2 is SMNVEV (reference sequence). CDR3 sequence (DNA): TGTGCCAGCAGACAGGGGGCAACTAATGAAAAACTGTTTTTT. Its protein is CASRQGATNEKLFF.

The table lists this clonotype with a few counts. The J gene is TRBJ1-6, the V gene TRBV12-3 or TRBV12-4, with a possible D match to TRBD1 (6 bases). The V gene lost 3 bases and the J gene lost 9 bases, with 15 bases spanning the gap. The CDR3 consists of 15 residues. DNA of the CDR3: TGTGCCAGCAGTTTGGGGGGGGCGCAGTCTTCACCCCTCCACTTT. This translates into CASSLGGAQSSPLHF.

This clonotype was observed a handful of times. This chain joins TRBV15 and TRBJ1-2; the match to TRBD1 covers 7 bases. This CDR3 spans 13 amino acids. Per germline, CDR1 LNHNV and CDR2 YYDKDF (reference sequence). V gave up 3 bases and J gave up 4 bases; unmatched junction bases: 2. The CDR3 coding sequence is TGTGCCACCAGCAGCCACAGGGGCTATGGCTACACCTTC. Its translation: CATSSHRGYGYTF.

This clonotype came up once. The chain joins TRBV7-9 to TRBJ2-3, with TRBD1 as a possible D gene (6 bases). Germline V CDR1 and CDR2: SEHNR, FQNEAQ (reference sequence). V lost 4 bases and J lost 10, with 18 bases in between. CDR3 length: 14 amino acids. CDR3 sequence reads: CASSYRDKNVAQYF. In DNA form, the CDR3 reads TGTGCCAGCAGCTACCGGGACAAAAACGTCGCGCAGTATTTT.